This is a list of T cell receptor beta chains from one sample in a study of Ad26.COV2.S vaccination and SARS-CoV-2 variants. Method: immunoSEQ multiplex PCR; TCRdb's copy keeps in-frame clones and lacks some. The sample has about 140,000 clones; roughly 89% are singletons. The source was peripheral blood, collected after recovery from COVID-19. These receptors came from a human donor who had recovered from COVID-19. The CDR3 runs from the conserved cysteine through the conserved F or W. Each record gives: CDR3 length, clone size, V gene, J gene, D gene, CDR3 DNA, CDR3 protein. A D gene is named only where the DNA matches it firmly. Clone size is not always given. Where it is, it says once, few, many or a class for expanded clones.

length: 15; size: few; V: TRBV5-6; J: TRBJ1-1; D: -; DNA: TGTGCCAGCATCCCTCCGGGGAGGACACACACTGAAGCTTTCTTT; CDR3: CASIPPGRTHTEAFF
length: 14; size: -; V: TRBV18; J: TRBJ2-5; D: -; DNA: TGTGCCAGCTCACCAAAGAAGGACCAAGAGACCCAGTACTTC; CDR3: CASSPKKDQETQYF
length: 14; size: -; V: TRBV5-6; J: TRBJ2-2; D: -; DNA: TGTGCCAGCAGCTTGAGGGGGTCTCCAGGGGAGCTGTTTTTT; CDR3: CASSLRGSPGELFF
length: 16; size: -; V: TRBV5-1; J: TRBJ1-1; D: -; DNA: TGCGCCAGCAGCCCTCAGAGTGGGGCGGGGAACACTGAAGCTTTCTTT; CDR3: CASSPQSGAGNTEAFF
length: 13; size: -; V: TRBV6-2/TRBV6-3; J: TRBJ1-1; D: -; DNA: TGTGCCAGCAGTTACTCGTGGCAGACTGAAGCTTTCTTT; CDR3: CASSYSWQTEAFF
length: 13; size: -; V: TRBV19; J: TRBJ1-5; D: TRBD1; DNA: TGTGCCAGTAGTACGGCAGGGGGGCAGCCCCAGCATTTT; CDR3: CASSTAGGQPQHF
length: 12; size: -; V: TRBV7-9; J: TRBJ2-7; D: -; DNA: TGTGCCAGCAGCCTGGGGAGCTACGAGCAGTACTTC; CDR3: CASSLGSYEQYF
length: 13; size: medium-sized; V: TRBV3-1/TRBV3-2; J: TRBJ2-7; D: -; DNA: TGTGCCAGCAGCCAAGACAACAACTACGAGCAGTACTTC; CDR3: CASSQDNNYEQYF
length: 14; size: -; V: TRBV7-2; J: TRBJ1-5; D: -; DNA: TGTGCCAGCAGCTCCTGGGATGGCAATCAGCCCCAGCATTTT; CDR3: CASSSWDGNQPQHF
length: 13; size: -; V: TRBV15; J: TRBJ2-7; D: -; DNA: TGTGCCACCAGCAGAGAGCCGGCCTACGAGCAGTACTTC; CDR3: CATSREPAYEQYF
length: 15; size: -; V: TRBV7-6; J: TRBJ2-3; D: TRBD2; DNA: TGTGCCAGCAGCTTAACCGGACTAGCGGGGGATACGCAGTATTTT; CDR3: CASSLTGLAGDTQYF
length: 18; size: -; V: TRBV4-3; J: TRBJ2-7; D: TRBD1; DNA: TGCGCCAGCAGCCAAGAGAGGTACGAGACAGGGGATTCATGCGAGCAGTACTTC; CDR3: CASSQERYETGDSCEQYF
length: 14; size: -; V: TRBV7-2; J: TRBJ2-7; D: -; DNA: TGTGCCAGCAGCTTAGAGGACGGCTCCTACGAGCAGTACTTC; CDR3: CASSLEDGSYEQYF
length: 14; size: -; V: TRBV11-2; J: TRBJ2-7; D: -; DNA: TGTGCCAGCAGCTCGGCAAGCTACTCCTACGAGCAGTACTTC; CDR3: CASSSASYSYEQYF
length: 13; size: few; V: TRBV10-3; J: TRBJ1-6; D: -; DNA: TGTGCCATCAGCGATTCTTATAATTCACCCCTCCACTTT; CDR3: CAISDSYNSPLHF
length: 12; size: -; V: TRBV28; J: TRBJ1-1; D: -; DNA: TGTGCCAGCAGTTCAGGGTACACTGAAGCTTTCTTT; CDR3: CASSSGYTEAFF
length: 14; size: -; V: TRBV24-1; J: TRBJ2-1; D: -; DNA: TGTGCCACCAGACCCACAGGAGACGGAGGTGAGCAGTTCTTC; CDR3: CATRPTGDGGEQFF
length: 16; size: -; V: TRBV5-5; J: TRBJ2-2; D: -; DNA: TGTGCCAGCAGCCCCCCGGCCCGGGCCGAAACCGGGGAGCTGTTTTTT; CDR3: CASSPPARAETGELFF
length: 14; size: -; V: TRBV7-6; J: TRBJ2-3; D: -; DNA: TGTGCCAGCAGCGCTCGAACAGGCTTAGATACGCAGTATTTT; CDR3: CASSARTGLDTQYF
length: 15; size: -; V: TRBV7-9; J: TRBJ1-6; D: -; DNA: TGTGCCAGCAGCTTAGGTCCAGCAGGGCAATCACCCCTCCACTTT; CDR3: CASSLGPAGQSPLHF
length: 14; size: -; V: TRBV27; J: TRBJ2-7; D: TRBD1; DNA: TGTGCCAGCAGTTCCCCGGGACAGGGAAGAGAGCAGTACTTC; CDR3: CASSSPGQGREQYF
length: 15; size: once; V: TRBV4-3; J: TRBJ1-6; D: -; DNA: TGCGCCAGCAGGGGACGGGACGGGGATAATTCACCCCTCCACTTT; CDR3: CASRGRDGDNSPLHF
length: 16; size: -; V: TRBV7-9; J: TRBJ1-1; D: TRBD1; DNA: TGTGCCAGCAGCCCGGGCAGCAGGGGGAGGCACACTGAAGCTTTCTTT; CDR3: CASSPGSRGRHTEAFF
length: 11; size: once; V: TRBV10-3; J: TRBJ2-5; D: -; DNA: TGTGCCATCAGCGGGGGAGAGACCCAGTACTTC; CDR3: CAISGGETQYF
length: 11; size: -; V: TRBV28; J: TRBJ1-1; D: -; DNA: TGTGCCAGCAGAATGAACACTGAAGCTTTCTTT; CDR3: CASRMNTEAFF
length: 13; size: -; V: TRBV5-4; J: TRBJ2-7; D: -; DNA: TGTGCCAGCAGCCCTCCTCGAGGGGACGAGCAGTACTTC; CDR3: CASSPPRGDEQYF
length: 16; size: -; V: TRBV7-8; J: TRBJ2-1; D: -; DNA: TGTGCCAGCAGCTTGGATCCGGGGGCGCGTCGGAATGAGCAGTTCTTC; CDR3: CASSLDPGARRNEQFF
length: 16; size: -; V: TRBV5-6; J: TRBJ1-6; D: TRBD1; DNA: TGTGCCAGCAGCTCCGTCGACAGGGCCGAATATTCACCCCTCCACTTT; CDR3: CASSSVDRAEYSPLHF
length: 17; size: -; V: TRBV6-2/TRBV6-3; J: TRBJ1-5; D: -; DNA: TGTGCCAGCAGTTACCGGGTAGGACCATATAGCAATCAGCCCCAGCATTTT; CDR3: CASSYRVGPYSNQPQHF
length: 16; size: -; V: TRBV7-9; J: TRBJ2-2; D: TRBD2; DNA: TGTGCCAGCAGCCCGGGACTAGGAGGGAACACCGGGGAGCTGTTTTTT; CDR3: CASSPGLGGNTGELFF
length: 14; size: -; V: TRBV18; J: TRBJ2-5; D: TRBD1; DNA: TGTGCCAGCTCACCTCGGGACAGACAAGAGACCCAGTACTTC; CDR3: CASSPRDRQETQYF